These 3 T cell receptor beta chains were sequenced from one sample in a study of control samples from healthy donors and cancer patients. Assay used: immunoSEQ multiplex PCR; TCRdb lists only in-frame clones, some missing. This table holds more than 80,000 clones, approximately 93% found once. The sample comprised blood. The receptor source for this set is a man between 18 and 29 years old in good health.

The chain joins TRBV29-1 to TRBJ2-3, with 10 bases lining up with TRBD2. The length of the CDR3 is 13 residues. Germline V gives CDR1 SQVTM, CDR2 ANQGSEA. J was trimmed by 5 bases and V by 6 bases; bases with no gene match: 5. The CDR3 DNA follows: TGCAGCGTCACTAGCGGGGCGAGAGATACGCAGTATTTT. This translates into CSVTSGARDTQYF.

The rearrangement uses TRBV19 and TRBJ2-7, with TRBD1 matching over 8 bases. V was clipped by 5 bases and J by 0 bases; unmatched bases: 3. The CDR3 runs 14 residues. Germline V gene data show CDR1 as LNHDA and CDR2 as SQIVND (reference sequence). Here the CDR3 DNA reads TGTGCCAGTAGTCTCACAGGGGGCTCCTACGAGCAGTACTTC. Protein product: CASSLTGGSYEQYF.

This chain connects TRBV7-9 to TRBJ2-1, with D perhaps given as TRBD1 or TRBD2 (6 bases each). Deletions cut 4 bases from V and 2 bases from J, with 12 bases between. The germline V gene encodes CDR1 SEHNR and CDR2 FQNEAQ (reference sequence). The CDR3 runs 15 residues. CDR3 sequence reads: CASSSKGGPYNEQFF. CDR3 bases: TGTGCCAGCAGCTCCAAGGGGGGCCCCTACAATGAGCAGTTCTTC.